Below are 29 T cell receptor beta chains sequenced from a single sample in a study of T cell changes during pregnancy in multiple sclerosis. The protocol was immunoSEQ multiplex PCR, while the TCRdb copy is restricted to in-frame clones and leaves out a portion. Here the sample spans about 94,000 clones, just under 95% being singletons. The specimen was peripheral blood, collected in the third trimester of pregnancy. The source of these receptors is a female donor with multiple sclerosis, enrolled in a pregnancy study.

J is TRBJ1-4 and V is TRBV29-1; D not certain. This CDR3 spans 10 amino acids. Germline values: CDR1 SQVTM, CDR2 ANQGSEA. V lost 5 bases, J lost 8 bases, and 6 bases lay in between. The chain's CDR3 is CSVRREKLFF. The CDR3, as DNA: TGCAGCGTTCGTCGGGAAAAACTGTTTTTT.

V usage is TRBV7-7 and J usage is TRBJ2-7; 10 nucleotides match TRBD1. The V gene end was trimmed by 5 bases and the J gene end by 3 bases; junction bases not matched to a gene: 4. This CDR3 contains 14 residues. CDR1 and CDR2 from the germline V gene are SSHAT and FNYEAQ (reference sequence). This CDR3 reads CASSLGQGNYEQYF. DNA of the CDR3: TGTGCCAGCAGCCTGGGACAGGGGAACTACGAGCAGTACTTC.

The rearrangement joins TRBV7-6 to TRBJ2-3; D is perhaps TRBD1 (6 bases). Per the germline V gene, CDR1 is SGHVS and CDR2 is FNYEAQ. The CDR3 is 13 amino acids. The germline V and J ends were trimmed by 4 bases and 1 base, with 6 bases remaining between them. In nucleotides, the CDR3 is TGTGCCAGCAGCTCAGGGGGCACAGATACGCAGTATTTT. Translated: CASSSGGTDTQYF.

This clone was seen more than once but under ten times. CDR3 region: CAWSQGDNNQPQHF. The CDR3 DNA reads TGTGCCTGGAGTCAAGGGGACAACAATCAGCCCCAGCATTTT. This chain links TRBV30 with TRBJ1-5; possible D gene TRBD1, 6 bases. V lost 2 bases to trimming and J lost 3 bases, with 11 bases between them. Germline V gene lookup returns CDR1 GTSNPN and CDR2 SVGIG (reference sequence). The CDR3 is 14 residues long.

The chain recombines TRBV14 with TRBJ2-3, with 8 bases that match TRBD1. This CDR3 has 15 amino acids. Trimming at V came to 4 bases and at J to 0 bases, leaving 3 bases not matched to a gene. Germline CDR1 SGHDN, CDR2 FVKESK. The CDR3 DNA follows: TGTGCCAGCAGCCGAGGGGACAGGAGCACAGATACGCAGTATTTT. It yields the protein CASSRGDRSTDTQYF.

The rearrangement joins TRBV7-9 to TRBJ1-5; 8 bases match TRBD1. Trimming took 5 bases from V and 4 from J; bases not matched to a gene: 13. The CDR3 runs to 17 residues. Per the germline V gene, CDR1 is SEHNR and CDR2 is FQNEAQ (reference sequence). The CDR3: CASSLGGTGRKNQPQHF. The CDR3 DNA follows: TGTGCCAGCAGCCTAGGGGGGACAGGTCGTAAAAATCAGCCCCAGCATTTT.

The genes are TRBV19 and TRBJ2-1, with 10 bases that match TRBD1. Per germline, CDR1 LNHDA and CDR2 SQIVND (reference sequence). V trimming: 3 bases; J trimming: 8 bases; junction bases outside the gene matches: 10. The CDR3 is 16 residues long. Here the CDR3 reads CASSIAGTGVVDEQFF. The CDR3 region has the DNA TGTGCCAGTAGTATTGCCGGGACAGGGGTGGTTGATGAGCAGTTCTTC. The variable domain in full, with the rest retrieved from reference TRBV19 and TRBJ2-1, is DGGITQSPKYLFRKEGQNVTLSCEQNLNHDAMYWYRQDPGQGLRLIYYSQIVNDFQKGDIAEGYSVSREKKESFPLTVTSAQKNPTAFYLCASSIAGTGVVDEQFFGPGTRLTVL.

V is TRBV4-1 and J is TRBJ1-1; 7 bases map to TRBD1. The CDR3 has 17 residues. Germline assignment: CDR1 MGHRA and CDR2 YSYEKL. V was pared by 0 bases and J by 2 bases, with 9 bases of the junction left unmatched. The CDR3 here is CASSQDQNRGTNTEAFF. Written as DNA, the CDR3 is TGCGCCAGCAGCCAAGACCAAAACAGGGGAACTAACACTGAAGCTTTCTTT.

This rearrangement joins TRBV5-1 to TRBJ1-1, with a weak D call TRBD1 (5 bases). The CDR3 runs to 14 residues. Germline values: CDR1 SGHRS, CDR2 YFSETQ. V was pared by 5 bases and J by 5 bases, with 16 bases between. The chain's CDR3 is CASRPTAAGTEAFF. In DNA, the CDR3 is TGCGCCAGCAGGCCGACAGCGGCGGGAACTGAAGCTTTCTTT.

This chain uses TRBV7-9 with TRBJ2-7, with 9 bases that match TRBD1. Germline loops: CDR1 SEHNR, CDR2 FQNEAQ (reference sequence). This CDR3 is built from 19 residues. V shed 1 base, J shed 4 bases, and the junction held 17 bases outside the gene matches. Written as DNA, the CDR3 is TGTGCCAGCAGCTTAGACTCAGCACCTACAGGGGGCGGAAGGTACGAGCAGTACTTC. Amino acid sequence: CASSLDSAPTGGGRYEQYF.

The chain joins TRBV6-5 to TRBJ1-2, with a weak D call TRBD1 (5 bases). V was trimmed by 2 bases and J by 7 bases, leaving 8 bases between them. This CDR3 comprises 12 residues. Per the germline V gene, CDR1 is MNHEY and CDR2 is SVGAGI. Here the CDR3 reads CASSYVGGGYTF. The CDR3 DNA sequence: TGTGCCAGCAGTTACGTGGGGGGTGGCTACACCTTC.

The chain combines TRBV4-3 with TRBJ2-7, with 7 bases fitting TRBD1. Trimming cost V 6 bases and J 3 bases; bases outside gene matches: 14. The germline CDR1 and CDR2 sequences are LGHNA and YSLEER. CDR3 length: 16 amino acids. Written as DNA, the CDR3 is TGCGCCAGCAGTCCTACCATGACAGGGAAGGGCTACGAGCAGTACTTC. Its protein is CASSPTMTGKGYEQYF.

V and J are TRBV11-3 and TRBJ2-7; TRBD2 might be the D (6 bases). Trimming took off 4 bases at V and 5 bases at J, with 6 bases between the two ends. From germline, CDR1 is SGHNT and CDR2 YENEEA. This CDR3 region has 11 residues. In DNA form, the CDR3 reads TGTGCCAGCAGCTCGGGGGACGAGCAGTACTTC. Its translation: CASSSGDEQYF.

V is TRBV7-9 and J is TRBJ2-7; the match to TRBD1 covers 11 bases. V gave up 5 bases and J gave up 6 bases; unmatched junction bases: 6. The CDR3 spans 14 residues. Germline assignment: CDR1 SEHNR and CDR2 FQNEAQ (reference sequence). The CDR3 protein is CASSLDRGPSEQYF. The CDR3 DNA reads as TGTGCCAGCAGCCTGGACAGGGGGCCATCCGAGCAGTACTTC.

The chain recombines TRBV7-9 with TRBJ1-2, with TRBD1 matching 12 bases. The germline V gene has CDR1 SEHNR and CDR2 FQNEAQ (reference sequence). CDR3 size: 16 residues. Trimming removed 1 base from V and 3 bases from J; junction bases left unmatched: 3. CDR3 in amino acids: CASSLGGTGGHYGYTF. The CDR3 DNA reads as TGTGCCAGCAGCTTAGGTGGGACAGGGGGCCACTATGGCTACACCTTC.

The chain recombines TRBV28 with TRBJ2-3, with TRBD2 identical over 10 bases. This CDR3 is built from 19 residues. V shed 5 bases, J shed 1 base, and the junction held 15 bases outside the gene matches. Germline CDR1 MDHEN, CDR2 SYDVKM. This chain's CDR3 is CASSHIGIGLAGGTDTQYF. In DNA, the CDR3 is TGTGCCAGCAGTCATATTGGGATAGGGCTAGCGGGGGGCACAGATACGCAGTATTTT.

The J gene is TRBJ1-3, the V gene TRBV7-9, with 8 bases identical to TRBD1. J gave up 0 bases and V 2 bases, and 12 bases lay outside the gene matches. This CDR3 region has 19 residues. Looked up from germline, CDR1 is SEHNR and CDR2 is FQNEAQ (reference sequence). In DNA, the CDR3 is TGTGCCAGCAGCTTAAAGGGCAGGGGGCCCCCTGGCTCTGGAAACACCATATATTTT. This codes for CASSLKGRGPPGSGNTIYF.

V and J are TRBV5-1 and TRBJ2-2; maybe TRBD2 (5 bases). Trimming removed 4 bases at V and 5 bases at J, with 18 bases between. This CDR3 is 16 amino acids long. Looked up from germline, CDR1 is SGHRS and CDR2 is YFSETQ. In DNA, the CDR3 is TGCGCCAGCAGCGACGCTAGCACCGCGAGGACCGGGGAGCTGTTTTTT. This sequence encodes CASSDASTARTGELFF.

The rearrangement joins TRBV5-1 to TRBJ2-1, with 11 positions matching TRBD2. V lost 4 bases and J lost 5; bases outside the gene matches: 8. The germline V gene has CDR1 SGHRS and CDR2 YFSETQ. The CDR3 runs to 16 residues. The DNA of the CDR3 is TGCGCCAGCAGCCGAGTAGCGGGAGGGCCGAACAATGAGCAGTTCTTC. Protein: CASSRVAGGPNNEQFF.

This chain connects TRBV7-9 to TRBJ1-1; D ambiguous. V was cut by 1 base and J by 0 bases, with 9 bases left in between. Germline V CDR1 and CDR2: SEHNR, FQNEAQ (reference sequence). The length of the CDR3 is 15 residues. The CDR3 DNA sequence: TGTGCCAGCAGCTTAGGTCCAGGTCTGAACACTGAAGCTTTCTTT. Amino acid sequence: CASSLGPGLNTEAFF. Filled out from reference TRBV7-9 and TRBJ1-1, the complete variable domain reads DTGVSQNPRHKITKRGQNVTFRCDPISEHNRLYWYRQTLGQGPEFLTYFQNEAQLEKSRLLSDRFSAERPKGSFSTLEIQRTEQGDSAMYLCASSLGPGLNTEAFFGQGTRLTVV.

The chain combines TRBV29-1 with TRBJ2-1, with 7 bases lining up with TRBD2. J was trimmed by 4 bases and V by 0 bases; bases with no gene match: 6. The CDR3 is 15 amino acids. The germline V gene has CDR1 SQVTM and CDR2 ANQGSEA. CDR3 loop: CSVEEGRGIYNEQFF. Here the CDR3 DNA reads TGCAGCGTTGAAGAGGGGAGGGGAATATACAATGAGCAGTTCTTC.

The CDR3 coding sequence is TGTGCCAGCAGGGGACAGGGGTCCTACGAGCAGTACTTC. Protein sequence: CASRGQGSYEQYF. This rearrangement joins TRBV6-1 to TRBJ2-7; 10 nucleotides match TRBD1. Germline values: CDR1 MNHNS, CDR2 SASEGT. The CDR3 spans 13 residues. V shed 6 bases, J shed 1 base, and the junction held 0 bases outside the gene matches.

The chain links TRBV19 to TRBJ1-2; 8 bases line up with TRBD1. Germline trimming cut 8 bases from V and 8 bases from J; bases unmatched to any gene: 16. CDR3 length: 15 amino acids. CDR1 and CDR2 from the germline V gene are LNHDA and SQIVND (reference sequence). DNA of the CDR3: TGTGCCAGTGAAAACCGGGACAGGAGATCTGGGGGCTACACCTTC. Its protein product is CASENRDRRSGGYTF.

The chain employs TRBV4-1 and TRBJ2-7; 10 bases fit TRBD2. CDR3 length: 18 residues. Germline trimming cut 0 bases from V and 4 bases from J; bases unmatched to any gene: 12. Per the germline V gene, CDR1 is MGHRA and CDR2 is YSYEKL. CDR3 amino acids: CASSQESTEREGVYEQYF. Here the CDR3 DNA reads TGCGCCAGCAGCCAAGAATCTACGGAGCGGGAGGGAGTTTACGAGCAGTACTTC.

The chain uses TRBV6-1 and TRBJ2-7, with 7 bases identical to TRBD1. CDR3 size: 15 residues. After removal of 7 bases from V and 1 base from J, the junction contained 10 bases not matched to a gene. CDR1 is MNHNS, CDR2 SASEGT, per germline. CDR3 protein: CASTSDRRLSYEQYF. CDR3 sequence (DNA): TGTGCCAGCACTTCGGACAGGCGTTTATCCTACGAGCAGTACTTC.

The chain is built from TRBV4-2 and TRBJ2-1; 13 bases match TRBD2. The V segment lost 1 base and the J segment 6 bases; nucleotides outside the gene matches: 3. This CDR3 contains 16 residues. The germline CDR1 and CDR2 sequences are LGHNA and YNFKEQ. The CDR3 DNA follows: TGTGCCAGCAGCCAAGGTCGACTAGCGGGAGGCAATGAGCAGTTCTTC. It translates to CASSQGRLAGGNEQFF.

This clone came up once. This chain uses TRBV5-4 with TRBJ2-3; D is possibly TRBD1 (6 bases). The CDR3 extends over 14 amino acids. From germline, CDR1 is SGHNT and CDR2 YYREEE (reference sequence). The germline V and J ends were trimmed by 7 bases and 1 base, with 13 bases remaining between them. Here the CDR3 DNA reads TGTGCCAGCCAGGGGACACCGGGCACAGATACGCAGTATTTT. Translation gives CASQGTPGTDTQYF.

The J gene is TRBJ1-5, the V gene TRBV7-2, with D maybe TRBD1 (6 bases). V gave up 2 bases and J gave up 7 bases, with 12 bases separating them. Germline V gene sequence: CDR1 SGHTA, CDR2 FQGNSA. The CDR3 totals 14 residues. CDR3 bases: TGTGCCAGCAGCTTACGGGGGGCGAACCAGCCCCAGCATTTT. Amino acids: CASSLRGANQPQHF.

The chain joins TRBV13 to TRBJ1-2; 7 bases align to TRBD1. The CDR3 sequence is 19 residues long. J gave up 2 bases and V 6 bases, and 21 bases lay outside the gene matches. Germline-derived CDR1 and CDR2 are PRHDT and FYEKMQ (reference sequence). The CDR3 spells CASSFPSGTAGLWNYGYTF. CDR3 DNA sequence: TGTGCCAGCAGTTTTCCTTCAGGGACAGCTGGTTTATGGAACTATGGCTACACCTTC.